This TCR beta chain was retrieved from a study of blood T cell repertoires in COVID-19. The repertoire was sequenced with immunoSEQ multiplex PCR; TCRdb's copy has only in-frame clones and lacks some. The sample has about 160,000 clones, 70% to 85% seen once; the top ten hold about a fifth. J gave up 4 bases and V 8 bases, and 6 bases lay outside the gene matches. This CDR3 is built from 14 residues. The germline gives CDR1 SGHRS, CDR2 YFSETQ. The sequence derives from a woman older than 75 with acute or convalescent COVID-19. Input material: peripheral blood. J is TRBJ2-2 and V is TRBV5-1; 9 bases line up with TRBD2. The chain's CDR3 is CASLAGDGTGELFF. The CDR3 nucleotides read TGCGCCAGTTTAGCGGGAGACGGCACCGGGGAGCTGTTTTTT.